This entry describes one T cell receptor beta chain. The sample belongs to a study of cytomegalovirus exposure and HLA in healthy donors. The CDR3 extends over 17 amino acids. Germline CDR1 is LNHDA and CDR2 is SQIVND (reference sequence). The J segment lost 4 bases and the V segment lost 4 bases, leaving 9 bases of the junction unmatched. The PCR employed 60 Vbeta primers together with 13 Jbeta primers. Here immunoSEQ multiplex PCR was the method, and the copy in TCRdb shows in-frame clones only, minus some. The table shows approximately 190,000 clones, with approximately 70% occurring only once. This chain joins TRBV19 and TRBJ1-4; 10 positions agree with TRBD1. Sequencing used PBMCs. This clonotype was sampled from a woman aged 25-40 years in good health and CMV-seronegative. CDR3 sequence: CASSTRDRGQDNEKLFF. The CDR3 DNA sequence: TGTGCCAGTAGTACGCGGGACAGGGGACAAGATAATGAAAAACTGTTTTTT. Variable domain in full (rest from reference TRBV19 and TRBJ1-4): DGGITQSPKYLFRKEGQNVTLSCEQNLNHDAMYWYRQDPGQGLRLIYYSQIVNDFQKGDIAEGYSVSREKKESFPLTVTSAQKNPTAFYLCASSTRDRGQDNEKLFFGSGTQLSVL.